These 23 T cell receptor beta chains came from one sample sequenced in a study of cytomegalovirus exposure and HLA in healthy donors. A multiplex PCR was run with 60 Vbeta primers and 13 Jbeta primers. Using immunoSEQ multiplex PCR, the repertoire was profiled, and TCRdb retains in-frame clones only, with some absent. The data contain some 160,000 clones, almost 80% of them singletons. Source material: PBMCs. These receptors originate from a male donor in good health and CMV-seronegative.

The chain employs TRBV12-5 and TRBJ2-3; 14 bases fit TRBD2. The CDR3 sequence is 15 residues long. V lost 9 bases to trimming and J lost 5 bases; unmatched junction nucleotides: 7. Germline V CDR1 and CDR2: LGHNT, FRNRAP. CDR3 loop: CASSGLAGGLDTQYF. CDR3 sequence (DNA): TGTGCTAGCAGCGGACTAGCGGGAGGATTAGATACGCAGTATTTT.

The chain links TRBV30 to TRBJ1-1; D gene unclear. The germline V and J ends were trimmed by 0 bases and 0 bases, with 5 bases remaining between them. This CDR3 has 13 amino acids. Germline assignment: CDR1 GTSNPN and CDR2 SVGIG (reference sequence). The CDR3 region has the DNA TGTGCCTGGAGTGTATGGCTGAACACTGAAGCTTTCTTT. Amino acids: CAWSVWLNTEAFF.

CDR3 protein: CASKLQGGSTGANVLTF. As DNA, the CDR3 is TGTGCCAGCAAGCTGCAGGGGGGTTCGACTGGGGCCAACGTCCTGACTTTC. This sequence joins TRBV5-6 and TRBJ2-6; D might be TRBD1 (7 bases). Germline lookup yields CDR1 SGHDT and CDR2 YYEEEE. The CDR3 length is 17 residues. Trimming removed 6 bases from V and 2 bases from J, with 18 bases in between. The whole variable domain, filled in from reference TRBV5-6 and TRBJ2-6, reads DAGVTQSPTHLIKTRGQQVTLRCSPKSGHDTVSWYQQALGQGPQFIFQYYEEEERQRGNFPDRFSGHQFPNYSSELNVNALLLGDSALYLCASKLQGGSTGANVLTFGAGSRLTVL.

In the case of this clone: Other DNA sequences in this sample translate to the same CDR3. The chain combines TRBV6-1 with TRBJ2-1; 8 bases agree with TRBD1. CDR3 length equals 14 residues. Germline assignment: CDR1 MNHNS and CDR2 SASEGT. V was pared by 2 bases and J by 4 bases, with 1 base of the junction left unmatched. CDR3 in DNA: TGTGCCAGCAGTGAACAGGGGGCTTACAATGAGCAGTTCTTC. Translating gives CASSEQGAYNEQFF.

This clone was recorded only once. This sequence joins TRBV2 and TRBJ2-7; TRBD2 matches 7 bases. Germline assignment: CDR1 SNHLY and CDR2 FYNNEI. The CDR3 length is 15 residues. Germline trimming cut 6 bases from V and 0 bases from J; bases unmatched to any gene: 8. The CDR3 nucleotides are TGTGCCAGCAGGCTAAGCGGGATGAGCTCCTACGAGCAGTACTTC. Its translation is CASRLSGMSSYEQYF.

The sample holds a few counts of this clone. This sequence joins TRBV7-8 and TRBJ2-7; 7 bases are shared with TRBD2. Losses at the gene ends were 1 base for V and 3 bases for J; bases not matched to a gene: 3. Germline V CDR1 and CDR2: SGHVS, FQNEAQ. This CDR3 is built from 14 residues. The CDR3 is CASSLGSGGYEQYF. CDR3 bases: TGTGCCAGCAGCTTAGGATCGGGAGGCTACGAGCAGTACTTC.

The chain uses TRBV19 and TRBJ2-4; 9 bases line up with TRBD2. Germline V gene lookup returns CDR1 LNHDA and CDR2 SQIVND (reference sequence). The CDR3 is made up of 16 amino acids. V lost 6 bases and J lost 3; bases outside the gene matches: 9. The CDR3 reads CASSRLAGGVKNIQYF. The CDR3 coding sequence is TGTGCCAGTAGCCGTCTGGCGGGAGGGGTCAAAAACATTCAGTACTTC.

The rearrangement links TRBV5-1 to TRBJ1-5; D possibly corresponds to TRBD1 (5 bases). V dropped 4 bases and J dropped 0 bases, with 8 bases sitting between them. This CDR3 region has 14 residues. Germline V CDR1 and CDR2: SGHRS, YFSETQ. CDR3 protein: CASSQGDSNQPQHF. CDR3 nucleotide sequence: TGCGCCAGCAGCCAAGGGGATAGCAATCAGCCCCAGCATTTT.

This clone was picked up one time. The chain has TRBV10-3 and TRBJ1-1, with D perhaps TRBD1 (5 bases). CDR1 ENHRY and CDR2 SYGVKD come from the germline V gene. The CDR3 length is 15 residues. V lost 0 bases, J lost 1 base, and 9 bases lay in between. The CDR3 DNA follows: TGTGCCATCAGTGAGTCGGGGGAGGGGAACACTGAAGCTTTCTTT. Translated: CAISESGEGNTEAFF.

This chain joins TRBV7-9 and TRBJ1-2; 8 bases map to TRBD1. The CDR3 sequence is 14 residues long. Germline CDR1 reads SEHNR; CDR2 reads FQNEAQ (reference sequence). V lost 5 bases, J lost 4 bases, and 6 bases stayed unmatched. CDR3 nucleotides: TGTGCCAGCAGCCTCACAGGGGGGGTCTATGGCTACACCTTC. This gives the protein CASSLTGGVYGYTF.

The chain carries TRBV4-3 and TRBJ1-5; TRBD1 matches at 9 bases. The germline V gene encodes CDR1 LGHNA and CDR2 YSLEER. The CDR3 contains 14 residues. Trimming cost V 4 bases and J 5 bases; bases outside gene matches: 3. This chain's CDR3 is CASSLRTGDQPQHF. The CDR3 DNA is TGCGCCAGCAGCCTAAGGACAGGGGATCAGCCCCAGCATTTT.

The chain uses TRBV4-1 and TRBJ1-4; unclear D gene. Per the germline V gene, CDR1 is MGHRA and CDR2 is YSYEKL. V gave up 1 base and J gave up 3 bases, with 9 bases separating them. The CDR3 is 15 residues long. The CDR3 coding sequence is TGCGCCAGCAGCCAAGGACCGGGGTCTAATGAAAAACTGTTTTTT. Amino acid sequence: CASSQGPGSNEKLFF.

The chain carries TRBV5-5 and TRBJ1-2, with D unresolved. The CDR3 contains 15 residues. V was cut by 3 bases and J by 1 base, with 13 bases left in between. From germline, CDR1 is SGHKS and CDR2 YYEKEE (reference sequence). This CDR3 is CASSSEGVSNYGYTF. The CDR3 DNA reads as TGTGCCAGCAGCTCGGAGGGTGTCAGTAACTATGGCTACACCTTC.

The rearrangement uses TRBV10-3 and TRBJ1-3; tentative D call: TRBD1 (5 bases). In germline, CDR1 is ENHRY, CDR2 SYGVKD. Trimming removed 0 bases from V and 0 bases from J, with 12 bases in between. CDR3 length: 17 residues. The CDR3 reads CAISESLGRDSGNTIYF. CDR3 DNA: TGTGCCATCAGTGAGTCCTTGGGCAGGGACTCTGGAAACACCATATATTTT.

The chain's CDR3 is CASSSGQGIFYEQYF. The CDR3 DNA follows: TGTGCCAGCAGTTCCGGACAGGGAATTTTCTACGAGCAGTACTTC. The chain joins TRBV7-9 to TRBJ2-5; 8 nucleotides align to TRBD1. TRBJ2-7 explains the end of the DNA better; the J call may be wrong. This CDR3 region has 15 residues. CDR1 is SEHNR, CDR2 FQNEAQ, per germline (reference sequence).

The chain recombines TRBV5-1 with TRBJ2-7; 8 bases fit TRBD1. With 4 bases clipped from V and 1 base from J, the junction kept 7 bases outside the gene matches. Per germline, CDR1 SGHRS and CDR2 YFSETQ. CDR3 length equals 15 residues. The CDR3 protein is CASSPGQGRSYEQYF. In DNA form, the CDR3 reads TGCGCCAGCAGCCCCGGACAGGGACGGTCCTACGAGCAGTACTTC.

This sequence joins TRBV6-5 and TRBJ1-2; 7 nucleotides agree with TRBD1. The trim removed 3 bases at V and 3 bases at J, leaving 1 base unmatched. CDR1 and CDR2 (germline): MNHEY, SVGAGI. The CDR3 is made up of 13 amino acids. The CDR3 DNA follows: TGTGCCAGCAGTTATCAGGGGGACTATGGCTACACCTTC. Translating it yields CASSYQGDYGYTF.

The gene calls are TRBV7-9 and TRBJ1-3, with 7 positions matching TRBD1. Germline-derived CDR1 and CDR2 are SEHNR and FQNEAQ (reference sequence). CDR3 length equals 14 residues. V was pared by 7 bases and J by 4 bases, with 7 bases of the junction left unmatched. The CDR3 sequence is CASTSNRGGNTIYF. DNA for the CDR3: TGTGCCAGCACCAGCAACAGGGGAGGAAACACCATATATTTT. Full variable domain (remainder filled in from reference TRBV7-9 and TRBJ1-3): DTGVSQNPRHKITKRGQNVTFRCDPISEHNRLYWYRQTLGQGPEFLTYFQNEAQLEKSRLLSDRFSAERPKGSFSTLEIQRTEQGDSAMYLCASTSNRGGNTIYFGEGSWLTVV.

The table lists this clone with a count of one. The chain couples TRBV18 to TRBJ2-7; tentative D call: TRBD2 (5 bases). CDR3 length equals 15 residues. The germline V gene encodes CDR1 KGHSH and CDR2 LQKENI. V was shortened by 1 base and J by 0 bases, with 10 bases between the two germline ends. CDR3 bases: TGTGCCAGCTCACCACTGGGCGGAGGCTCCTACGAGCAGTACTTC. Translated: CASSPLGGGSYEQYF.

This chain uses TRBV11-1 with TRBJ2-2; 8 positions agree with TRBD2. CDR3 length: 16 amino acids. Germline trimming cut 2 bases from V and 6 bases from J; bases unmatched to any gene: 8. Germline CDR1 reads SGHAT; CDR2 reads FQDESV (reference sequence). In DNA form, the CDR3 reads TGTGCCAGCAGCTTAATTGCGGGGGGCGGAGCCGGGGAGCTGTTTTTT. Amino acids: CASSLIAGGGAGELFF. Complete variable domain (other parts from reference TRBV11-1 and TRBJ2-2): EAEVAQSPRYKITEKSQAVAFWCDPISGHATLYWYRQILGQGPELLVQFQDESVVDDSQLPKDRFSAERLKGVDSTLKIQPAELGDSAMYLCASSLIAGGGAGELFFGEGSRLTVL.

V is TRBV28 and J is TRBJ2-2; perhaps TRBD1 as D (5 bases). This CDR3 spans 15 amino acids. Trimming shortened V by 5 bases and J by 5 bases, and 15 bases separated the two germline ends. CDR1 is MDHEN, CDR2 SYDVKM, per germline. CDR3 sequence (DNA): TGTGCCAGCAGTCCGCCCTGGGGCAGAACCGGGGAGCTGTTTTTT. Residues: CASSPPWGRTGELFF.

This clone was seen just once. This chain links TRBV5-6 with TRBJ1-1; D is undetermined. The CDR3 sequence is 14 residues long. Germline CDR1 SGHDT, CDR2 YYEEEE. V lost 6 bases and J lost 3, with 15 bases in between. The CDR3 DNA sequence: TGTGCCAGCACCCGATCGGGTTACGACACTGAAGCTTTCTTT. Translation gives CASTRSGYDTEAFF.

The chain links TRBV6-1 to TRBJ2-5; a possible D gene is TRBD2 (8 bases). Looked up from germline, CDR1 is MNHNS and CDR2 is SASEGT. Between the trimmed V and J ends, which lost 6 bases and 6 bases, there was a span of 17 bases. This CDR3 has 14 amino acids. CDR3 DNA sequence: TGTGCCAGCAGCGGGACTAGGGGGCCCCAGACCCAGTACTTC. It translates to CASSGTRGPQTQYF.